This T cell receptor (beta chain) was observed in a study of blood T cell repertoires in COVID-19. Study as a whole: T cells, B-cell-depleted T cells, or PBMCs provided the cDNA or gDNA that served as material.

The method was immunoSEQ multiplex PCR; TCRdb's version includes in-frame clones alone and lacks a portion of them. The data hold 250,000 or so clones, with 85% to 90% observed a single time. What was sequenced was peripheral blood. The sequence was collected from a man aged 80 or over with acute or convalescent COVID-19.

CDR3 in DNA: TGTGCCAGCATCCCGGGAGGGGGGGGAGAGACCCAGTACTTC. It is translated as CASIPGGGGETQYF. The V gene is TRBV7-9, the J gene TRBJ2-5, with 8 bases aligning to TRBD2. Germline V CDR1 and CDR2: SEHNR, FQNEAQ (reference sequence). V dropped 7 bases and J dropped 4; count of bases not matched to a gene: 8. This CDR3 comprises 14 residues.